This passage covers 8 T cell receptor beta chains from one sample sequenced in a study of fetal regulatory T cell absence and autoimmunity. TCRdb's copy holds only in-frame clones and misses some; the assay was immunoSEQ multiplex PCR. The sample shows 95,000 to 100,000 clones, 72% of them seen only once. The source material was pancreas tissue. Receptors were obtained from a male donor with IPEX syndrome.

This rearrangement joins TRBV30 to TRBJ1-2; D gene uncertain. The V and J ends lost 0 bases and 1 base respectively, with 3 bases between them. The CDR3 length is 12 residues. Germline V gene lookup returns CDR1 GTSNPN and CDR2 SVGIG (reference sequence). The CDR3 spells CAWSVHNYGYTF. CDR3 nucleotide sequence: TGTGCCTGGAGTGTACATAACTATGGCTACACCTTC.

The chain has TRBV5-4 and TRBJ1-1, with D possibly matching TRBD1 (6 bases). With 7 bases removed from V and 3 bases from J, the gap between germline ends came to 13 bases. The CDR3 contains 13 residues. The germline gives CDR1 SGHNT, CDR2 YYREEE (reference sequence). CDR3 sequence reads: CASSGQPDTEAFF. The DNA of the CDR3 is TGTGCCAGCTCTGGACAGCCGGACACTGAAGCTTTCTTT.

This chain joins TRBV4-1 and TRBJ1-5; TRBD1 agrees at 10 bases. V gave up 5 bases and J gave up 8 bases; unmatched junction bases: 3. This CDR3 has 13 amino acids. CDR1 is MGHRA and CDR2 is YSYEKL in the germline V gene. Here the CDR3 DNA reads TGCGCCAGCAGCGACAGGGGGCGAGAGCCCCAGCATTTT. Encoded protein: CASSDRGREPQHF.

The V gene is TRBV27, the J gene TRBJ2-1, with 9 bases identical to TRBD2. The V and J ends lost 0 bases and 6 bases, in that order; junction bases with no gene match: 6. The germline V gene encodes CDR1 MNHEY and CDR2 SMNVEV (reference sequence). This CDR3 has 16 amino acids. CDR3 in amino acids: CASSLSAGGPPNEQFF. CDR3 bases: TGTGCCAGCAGTTTATCTGCGGGGGGGCCCCCCAATGAGCAGTTCTTC.

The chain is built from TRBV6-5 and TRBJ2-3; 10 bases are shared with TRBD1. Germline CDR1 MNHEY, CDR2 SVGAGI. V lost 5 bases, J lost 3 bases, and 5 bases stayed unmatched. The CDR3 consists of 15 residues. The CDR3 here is CASSTTGGWTDTQYF. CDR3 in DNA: TGTGCCAGCAGTACGACAGGGGGCTGGACAGATACGCAGTATTTT.

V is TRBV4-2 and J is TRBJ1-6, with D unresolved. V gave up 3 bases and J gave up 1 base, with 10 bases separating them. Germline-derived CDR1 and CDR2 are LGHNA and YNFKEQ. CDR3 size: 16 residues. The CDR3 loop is CASSQGDLSYNSPLHF. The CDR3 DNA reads TGTGCCAGCAGCCAGGGAGACCTATCCTATAATTCACCCCTCCACTTT.

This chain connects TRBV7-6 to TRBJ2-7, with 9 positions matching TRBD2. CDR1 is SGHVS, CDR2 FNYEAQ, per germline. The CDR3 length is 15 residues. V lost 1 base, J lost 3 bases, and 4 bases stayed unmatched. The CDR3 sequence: CASSLEAGGGYEQYF. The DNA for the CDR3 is TGTGCCAGCAGCTTAGAAGCGGGAGGCGGCTACGAGCAGTACTTC.

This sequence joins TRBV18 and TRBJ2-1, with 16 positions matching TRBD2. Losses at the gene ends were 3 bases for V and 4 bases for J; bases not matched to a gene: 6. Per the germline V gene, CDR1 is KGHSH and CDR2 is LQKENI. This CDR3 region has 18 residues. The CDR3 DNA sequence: TGTGCCAGCTCACCCCAGGGACTAGCGGGAGGGCAATACAATGAGCAGTTCTTC. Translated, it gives CASSPQGLAGGQYNEQFF.